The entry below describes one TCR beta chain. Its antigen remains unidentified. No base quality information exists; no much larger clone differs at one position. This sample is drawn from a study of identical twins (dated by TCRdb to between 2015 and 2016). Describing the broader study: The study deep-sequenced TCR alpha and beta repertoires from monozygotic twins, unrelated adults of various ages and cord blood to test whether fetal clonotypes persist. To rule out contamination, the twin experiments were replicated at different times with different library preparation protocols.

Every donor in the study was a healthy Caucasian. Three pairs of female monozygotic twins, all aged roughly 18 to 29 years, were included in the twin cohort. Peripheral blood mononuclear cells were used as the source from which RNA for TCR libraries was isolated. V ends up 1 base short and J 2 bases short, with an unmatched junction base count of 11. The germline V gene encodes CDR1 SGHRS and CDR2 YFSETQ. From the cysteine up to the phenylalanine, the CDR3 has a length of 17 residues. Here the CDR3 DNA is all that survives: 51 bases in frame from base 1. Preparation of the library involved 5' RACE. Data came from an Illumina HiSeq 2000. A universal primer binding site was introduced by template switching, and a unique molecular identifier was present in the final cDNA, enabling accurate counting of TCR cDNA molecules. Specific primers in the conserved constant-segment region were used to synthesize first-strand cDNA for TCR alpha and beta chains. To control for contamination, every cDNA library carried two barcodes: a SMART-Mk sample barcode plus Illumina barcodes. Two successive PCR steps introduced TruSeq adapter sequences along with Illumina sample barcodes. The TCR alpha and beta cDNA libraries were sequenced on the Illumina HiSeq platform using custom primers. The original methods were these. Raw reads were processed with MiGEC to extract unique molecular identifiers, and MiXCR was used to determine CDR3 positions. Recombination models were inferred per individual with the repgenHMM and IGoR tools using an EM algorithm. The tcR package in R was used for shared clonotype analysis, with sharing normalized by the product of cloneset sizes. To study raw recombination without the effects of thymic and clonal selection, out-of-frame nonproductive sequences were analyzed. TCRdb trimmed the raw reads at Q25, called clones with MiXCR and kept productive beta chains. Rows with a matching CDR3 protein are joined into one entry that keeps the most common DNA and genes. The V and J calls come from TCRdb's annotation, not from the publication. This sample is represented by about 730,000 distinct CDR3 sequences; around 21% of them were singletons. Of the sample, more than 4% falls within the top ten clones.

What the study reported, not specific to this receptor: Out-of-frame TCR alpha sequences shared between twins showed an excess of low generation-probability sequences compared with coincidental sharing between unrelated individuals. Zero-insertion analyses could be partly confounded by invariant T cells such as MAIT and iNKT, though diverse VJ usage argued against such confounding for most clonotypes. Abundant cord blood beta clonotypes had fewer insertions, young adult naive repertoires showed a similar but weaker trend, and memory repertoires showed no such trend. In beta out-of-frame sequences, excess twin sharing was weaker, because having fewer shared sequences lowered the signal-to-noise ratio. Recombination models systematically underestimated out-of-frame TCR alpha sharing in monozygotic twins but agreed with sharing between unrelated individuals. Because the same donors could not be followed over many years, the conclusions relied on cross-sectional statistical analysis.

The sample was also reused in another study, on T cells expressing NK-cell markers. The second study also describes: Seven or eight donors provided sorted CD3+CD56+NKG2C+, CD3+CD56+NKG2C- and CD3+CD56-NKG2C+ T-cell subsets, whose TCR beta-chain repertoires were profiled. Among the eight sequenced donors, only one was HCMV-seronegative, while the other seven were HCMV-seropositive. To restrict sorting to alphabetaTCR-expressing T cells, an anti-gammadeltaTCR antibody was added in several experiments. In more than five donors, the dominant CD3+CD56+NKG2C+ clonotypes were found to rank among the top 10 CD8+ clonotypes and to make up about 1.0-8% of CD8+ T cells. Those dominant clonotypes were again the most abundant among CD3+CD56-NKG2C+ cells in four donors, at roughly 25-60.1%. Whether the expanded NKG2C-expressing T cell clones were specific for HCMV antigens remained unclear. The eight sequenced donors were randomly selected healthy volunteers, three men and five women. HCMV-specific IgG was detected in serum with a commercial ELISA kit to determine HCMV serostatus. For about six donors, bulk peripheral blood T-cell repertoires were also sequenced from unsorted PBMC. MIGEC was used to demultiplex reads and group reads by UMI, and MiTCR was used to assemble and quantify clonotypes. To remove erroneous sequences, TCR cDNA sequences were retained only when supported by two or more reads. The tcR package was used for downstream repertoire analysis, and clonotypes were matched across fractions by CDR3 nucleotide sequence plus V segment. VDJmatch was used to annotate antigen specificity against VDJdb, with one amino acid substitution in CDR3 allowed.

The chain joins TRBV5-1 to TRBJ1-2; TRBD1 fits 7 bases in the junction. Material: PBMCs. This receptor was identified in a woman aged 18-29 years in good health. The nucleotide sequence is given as TGCGCCAGCAGCTTGCGCTCAGGACAGGAGACCAACTATGGCTACACCTTC. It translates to CASSLRSGQETNYGYTF.